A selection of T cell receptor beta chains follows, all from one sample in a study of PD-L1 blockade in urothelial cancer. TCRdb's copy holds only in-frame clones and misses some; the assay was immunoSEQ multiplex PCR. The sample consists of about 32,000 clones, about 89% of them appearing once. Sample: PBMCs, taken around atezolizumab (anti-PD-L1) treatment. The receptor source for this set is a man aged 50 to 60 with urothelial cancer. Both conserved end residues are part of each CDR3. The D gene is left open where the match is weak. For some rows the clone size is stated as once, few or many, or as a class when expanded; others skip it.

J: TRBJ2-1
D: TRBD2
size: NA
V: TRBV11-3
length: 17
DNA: TGTGCCAGCAGCTTAGATCGGGGGGGGGCTACCTACAATGAGCAGTTCTTC
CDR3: CASSLDRGGATYNEQFF

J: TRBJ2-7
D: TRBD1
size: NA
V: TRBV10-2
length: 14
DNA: TGCGCCAGCAGTATCCGACAGGGGGCCTACGAGCAGTACTTC
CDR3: CASSIRQGAYEQYF

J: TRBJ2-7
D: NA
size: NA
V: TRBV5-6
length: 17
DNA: TGTGCCAGCAGCCTCGGTCCGGTGGCGGGCCTGAACTACGAGCAGTACTTC
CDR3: CASSLGPVAGLNYEQYF

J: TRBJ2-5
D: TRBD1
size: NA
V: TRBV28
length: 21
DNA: TGTGCCAGCAGTCCAATCGCCTGGGACAGGGGGTTCGGAAAAATATCGGAGACCCAGTACTTC
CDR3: CASSPIAWDRGFGKISETQYF

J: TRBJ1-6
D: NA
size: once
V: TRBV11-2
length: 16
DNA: TGTGCCAGCAGCCGCCCGCTCACGTCGGGGAATTCACCCCTCCACTTT
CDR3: CASSRPLTSGNSPLHF

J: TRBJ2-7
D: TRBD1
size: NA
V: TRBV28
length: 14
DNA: TGTGCCAGCAGGGACAGGGGGTTCTCCTACGAGCAGTACTTC
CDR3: CASRDRGFSYEQYF

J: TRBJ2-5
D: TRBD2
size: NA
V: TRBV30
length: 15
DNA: TGTGCCTGGAGTTCTGCTAGCGGGTGGGGAGAGACCCAGTACTTC
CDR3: CAWSSASGWGETQYF

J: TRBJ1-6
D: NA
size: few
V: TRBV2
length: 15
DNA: TGTGCCAGCAGTGATCCCTTCGAGAAATCTCCACCCCTCCACTTT
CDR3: CASSDPFEKSPPLHF

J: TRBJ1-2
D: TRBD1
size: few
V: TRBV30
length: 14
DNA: TGTGCCTGGACCACACCAGGGGGTTTCTATGGCTACACCTTC
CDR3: CAWTTPGGFYGYTF

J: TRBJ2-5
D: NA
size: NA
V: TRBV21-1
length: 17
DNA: TGTGCCAGCAGCAAGACGGACAGGGGGTGCCCCCAAGAGACCCAGTACTTC
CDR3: CASSKTDRGCPQETQYF

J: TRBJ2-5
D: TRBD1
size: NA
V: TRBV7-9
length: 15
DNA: TGTGCCAGCAGCAACGGACAGGGGGCGGGAGAGACCCAGTACTTC
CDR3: CASSNGQGAGETQYF

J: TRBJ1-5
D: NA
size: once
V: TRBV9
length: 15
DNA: TGTGCCAGCAGCCCATCAGGGGATGGCAATCAGCCCCAGCATTTT
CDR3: CASSPSGDGNQPQHF

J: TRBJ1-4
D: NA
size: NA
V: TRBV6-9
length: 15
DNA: TGTGCCAGCAGTTACCGGAGGGCAACTAATGAAAAACTGTTTTTT
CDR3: CASSYRRATNEKLFF

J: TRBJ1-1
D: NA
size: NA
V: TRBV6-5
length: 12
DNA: TGTGCCAGCAGTTACTCAGGGGCTGAAGCTTTCTTT
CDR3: CASSYSGAEAFF

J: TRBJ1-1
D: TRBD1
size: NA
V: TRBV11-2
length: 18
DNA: TGTGCCAGCAGCCTGAAACCGGGACAGGGCCGGCTGGACACTGAAGCTTTCTTT
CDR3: CASSLKPGQGRLDTEAFF

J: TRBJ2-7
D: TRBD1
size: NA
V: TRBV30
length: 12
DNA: TGTGCCTGGAAACAGGGGACCTACGAGCAGTACTTC
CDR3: CAWKQGTYEQYF

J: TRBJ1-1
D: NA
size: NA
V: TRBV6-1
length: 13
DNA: TGTGCCAGCAATAGCCAGCCAAACACTGAAGCTTTCTTT
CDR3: CASNSQPNTEAFF

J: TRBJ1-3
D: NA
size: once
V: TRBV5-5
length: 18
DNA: TGTGCCAGCAGTCTGGCTTCCGTGTTAGGAGCTTTGGGAAACACCATATATTTT
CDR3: CASSLASVLGALGNTIYF

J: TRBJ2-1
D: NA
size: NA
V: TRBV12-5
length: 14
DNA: TGTGCTAGTGGTACTCCCGCAGGGTACAATGAGCAGTTCTTC
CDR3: CASGTPAGYNEQFF

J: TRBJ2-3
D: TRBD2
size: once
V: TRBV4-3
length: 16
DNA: TGCGCCAGCAGCCAAGATCGGGCGGGAGTAGCAGATGCGCAGTATTTT
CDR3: CASSQDRAGVADAQYF

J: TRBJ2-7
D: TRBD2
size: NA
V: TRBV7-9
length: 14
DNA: TGTGCCAGCAGCTTTTTAGCGGGGGGTTACGAGCAGTACTTC
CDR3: CASSFLAGGYEQYF

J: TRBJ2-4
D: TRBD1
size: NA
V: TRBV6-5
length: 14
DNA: TGTGCCAGCAGTTCTGGGACAGGACAAAACATTCAGTACTTC
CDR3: CASSSGTGQNIQYF

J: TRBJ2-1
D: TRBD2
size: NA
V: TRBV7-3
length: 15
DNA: TGTGCCAGCAGCTTAGAAGGGACTAGAGACAATGAGCAGTTCTTC
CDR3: CASSLEGTRDNEQFF

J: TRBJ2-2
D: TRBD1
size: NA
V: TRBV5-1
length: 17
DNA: TGCGCCAGCAGCTTGGCTCCGACAGGGACGAACACCGGGGAGCTGTTTTTT
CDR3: CASSLAPTGTNTGELFF

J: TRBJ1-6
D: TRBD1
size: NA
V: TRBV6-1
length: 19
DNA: TGTGCCAGCAGTGCCTCCCGGGACAGGGTTAGGAGGTTGTGGTCACCCCTCCACTTT
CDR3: CASSASRDRVRRLWSPLHF

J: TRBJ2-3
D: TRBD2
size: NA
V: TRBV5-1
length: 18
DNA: TGCGCCAGCAGCCCGGGACTAGCGGGGGGTCCTAGCACAGATACGCAGTATTTT
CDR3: CASSPGLAGGPSTDTQYF

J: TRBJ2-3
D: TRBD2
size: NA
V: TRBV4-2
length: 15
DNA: TGTGCCAGCAGCCAAGAGCGGGGGGGAGTAGATACGCAGTATTTT
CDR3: CASSQERGGVDTQYF

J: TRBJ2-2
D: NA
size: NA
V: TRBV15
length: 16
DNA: TGTGCCACCAGCAGAGTAGTAACAGTTAGTCCCGGGGAGCTGTTTTTT
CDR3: CATSRVVTVSPGELFF

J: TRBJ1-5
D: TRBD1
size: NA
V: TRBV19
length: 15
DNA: TGTGCCAGTAGTATCTCCGGGACAGGGGAAGTGCCCCAGCATTTT
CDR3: CASSISGTGEVPQHF

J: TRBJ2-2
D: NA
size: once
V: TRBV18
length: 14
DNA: TGTGCCAGCTCACCTCTACAGGGAACCGGGGAGCTGTTTTTT
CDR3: CASSPLQGTGELFF

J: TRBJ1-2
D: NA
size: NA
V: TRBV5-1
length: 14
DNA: TGCGCCAGCAGCGCGGACAGTTTAAACTATGGCTACACCTTC
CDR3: CASSADSLNYGYTF

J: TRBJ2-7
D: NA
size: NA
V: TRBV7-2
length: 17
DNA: TGTGCCAGCAGCTTAGTCGATGGCGGGGTCCGACGGTACGAGCAGTACTTC
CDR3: CASSLVDGGVRRYEQYF

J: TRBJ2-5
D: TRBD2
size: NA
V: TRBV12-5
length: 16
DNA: TGTGCTAGTGGTCCTCTCATAGCGGGAGGGGGAGAGACCCAGTACTTC
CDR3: CASGPLIAGGGETQYF

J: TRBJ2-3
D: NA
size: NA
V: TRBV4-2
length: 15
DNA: TGTGCCAGCAGCGTCGGCGGGACTAGCACAGATACGCAGTATTTT
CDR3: CASSVGGTSTDTQYF

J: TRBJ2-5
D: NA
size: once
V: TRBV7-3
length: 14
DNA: TGTGCCAGCAGCTTAACGGGGGCATCCGAGACCCAGTACTTC
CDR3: CASSLTGASETQYF

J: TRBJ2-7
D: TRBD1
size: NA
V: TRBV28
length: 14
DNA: TGTGCCAGCAGCCTGGGACAGGCCAATTGGGAGCAGTACTTC
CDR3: CASSLGQANWEQYF

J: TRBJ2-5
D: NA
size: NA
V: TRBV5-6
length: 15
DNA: TGTGCCAGCAGCCTTATGGGGCGGGGCCAAGAGACCCAGTACTTC
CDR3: CASSLMGRGQETQYF

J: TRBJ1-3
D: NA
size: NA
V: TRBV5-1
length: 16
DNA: TGCGCCAGCACTCAGGGCCTCCCGGGGGCTGGAAACACCATATATTTT
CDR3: CASTQGLPGAGNTIYF

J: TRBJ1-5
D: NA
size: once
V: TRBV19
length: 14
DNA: TGTGCCAGTAGTCAACAGGGAGGCAATCAGCCCCAGCATTTT
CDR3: CASSQQGGNQPQHF

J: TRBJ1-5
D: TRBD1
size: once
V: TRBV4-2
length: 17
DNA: TGTGCCAGCAGCCCATCTTTCGACAGGGGTGGCAATCAGCCCCAGCATTTT
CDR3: CASSPSFDRGGNQPQHF

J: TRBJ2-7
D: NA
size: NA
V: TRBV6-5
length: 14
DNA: TGTGCCAGCACTCCAGGAGGGGTCTCCTACGAGCAGTACTTC
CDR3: CASTPGGVSYEQYF

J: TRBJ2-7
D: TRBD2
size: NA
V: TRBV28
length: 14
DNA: TGTGCCAGCACCCCCAGCGGGAGCCTTGACGAGCAGTACTTC
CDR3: CASTPSGSLDEQYF

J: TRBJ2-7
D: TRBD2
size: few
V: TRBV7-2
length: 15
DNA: TGTGCCAGCAGCCCCAGGGGACTAGCGGGGGGCGAGCAGTACTTC
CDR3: CASSPRGLAGGEQYF

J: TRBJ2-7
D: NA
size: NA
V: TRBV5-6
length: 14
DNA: TGTGCCAGCAGCTGGGGGCCCGAAGGCTACGAGCAGTACTTC
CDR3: CASSWGPEGYEQYF

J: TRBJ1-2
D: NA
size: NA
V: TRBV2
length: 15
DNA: TGTGCCAGCACCGGTCCTGGGAGAGCTAACTATGGCTACACCTTC
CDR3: CASTGPGRANYGYTF

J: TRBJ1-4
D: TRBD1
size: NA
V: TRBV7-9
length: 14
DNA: TGTGCCAGCAGCTTGGACAGGAGTTTTGAGAAACTGTTTTTT
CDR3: CASSLDRSFEKLFF

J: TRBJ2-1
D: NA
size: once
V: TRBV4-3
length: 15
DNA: TGCGCCAGCAGCCTCAGTACCCTTGGCCTTGATGAGCAGTTCTTC
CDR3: CASSLSTLGLDEQFF

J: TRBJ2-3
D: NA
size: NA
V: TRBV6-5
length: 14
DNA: TGTGCCAGCAGTGTGGGGAGGGGGTTGGATACGCAGTATTTT
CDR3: CASSVGRGLDTQYF

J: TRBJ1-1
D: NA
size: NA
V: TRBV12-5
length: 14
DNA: TGTGCTAGTGGTTTGGTAGGAGGGAACACTGAAGCTTTCTTT
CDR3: CASGLVGGNTEAFF

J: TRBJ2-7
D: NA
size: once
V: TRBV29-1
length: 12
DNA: TGCAGCGTTACGGCTAGCTCGTACGAGCAGTACTTC
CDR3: CSVTASSYEQYF

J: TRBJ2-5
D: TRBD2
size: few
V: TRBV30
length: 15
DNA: TGTGCCTGGAGTGTACAAGCGGGGAGACAAGAGACCCAGTACTTC
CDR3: CAWSVQAGRQETQYF

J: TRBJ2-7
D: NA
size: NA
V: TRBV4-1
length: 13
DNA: TGCGCCAGCAGCCAAGATCCTCGGGGCGAGCAGTACTTC
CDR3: CASSQDPRGEQYF

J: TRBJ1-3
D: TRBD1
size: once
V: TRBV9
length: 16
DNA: TGTGCCAGCAGCCTCTCCGGGACAGGGACGAGAAACACCATATATTTT
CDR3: CASSLSGTGTRNTIYF

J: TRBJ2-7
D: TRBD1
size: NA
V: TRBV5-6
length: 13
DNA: TGTGCCAGCAGCACTGGACAGGGTTACGAGCAGTACTTC
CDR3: CASSTGQGYEQYF

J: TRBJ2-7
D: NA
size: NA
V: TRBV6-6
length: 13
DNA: TGTGCCAGCAGTTACAGGACTGGCTACGAGCAGTACTTC
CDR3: CASSYRTGYEQYF